The next 2 T cell receptor beta chains were all read from a single sample in a study of shared clonotypes between healthy human individuals. The table came from immunoSEQ multiplex PCR; TCRdb's copy has only in-frame clones and leaves some out. This sample has 2 million to 2.5 million clones, with approximately 94% found just once. Specimen: naive CD4+ T cells sorted from blood. Subset specified: CD45RA+ positively selected. These receptors came from a man aged 18-30 years in good health.

V is TRBV10-3 and J is TRBJ1-1, with 7 positions matching TRBD1. From germline, CDR1 is ENHRY and CDR2 SYGVKD. The CDR3 totals 13 residues. V was clipped by 4 bases and J by 7 bases; unmatched bases: 6. The CDR3 DNA is TGTGCCATCAGTGGGCTCCGGGACAGTGAAGCTTTCTTT. As protein: CAISGLRDSEAFF.

This clone appeared a single time. This rearrangement joins TRBV23-1 to TRBJ1-1, with 7 bases that match TRBD1. TRBV23-1 is filed as an ORF, its function uncertain. The CDR3 has 13 amino acids. Unmatched junction bases numbered 1, after V lost 4 bases and J lost 2 bases. CDR3 in amino acids: CASSPGGNTEAFF. The DNA for the CDR3 is TGCGCCAGCAGTCCAGGGGGTAACACTGAAGCTTTCTTT.